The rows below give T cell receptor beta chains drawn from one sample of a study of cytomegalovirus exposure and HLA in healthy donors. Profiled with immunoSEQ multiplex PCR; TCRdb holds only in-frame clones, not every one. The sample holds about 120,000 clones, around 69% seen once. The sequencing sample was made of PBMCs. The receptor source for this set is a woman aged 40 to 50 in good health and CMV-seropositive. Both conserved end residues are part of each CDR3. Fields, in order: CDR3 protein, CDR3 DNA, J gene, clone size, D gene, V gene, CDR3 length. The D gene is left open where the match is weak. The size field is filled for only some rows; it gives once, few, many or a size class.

cdr3_aa: CASSVDAAGIGTQYF; cdr3_nt: TGTGCCAGCAGCGTGGACGCCGCGGGGATTGGGACCCAGTACTTC; j_call: TRBJ2-5; clone_size: -; d_call: -; v_call: TRBV9; cdr3_length: 15
cdr3_aa: CASSRGGTTDTQYF; cdr3_nt: TGTGCCAGCAGTCGGGGAGGGACCACAGATACGCAGTATTTT; j_call: TRBJ2-3; clone_size: -; d_call: TRBD2; v_call: TRBV9; cdr3_length: 14
cdr3_aa: CASSSTLDSVEQYF; cdr3_nt: TGTGCCAGCAGCTCAACCCTAGATTCGGTCGAGCAGTACTTC; j_call: TRBJ2-7; clone_size: -; d_call: -; v_call: TRBV5-6; cdr3_length: 14
cdr3_aa: CASSQDSQETQHF; cdr3_nt: TGTGCCAGCAGCCAGGACAGCCAAGAGACCCAGCACTTC; j_call: TRBJ2-5; clone_size: -; d_call: -; v_call: TRBV7-8; cdr3_length: 13
cdr3_aa: CATGQGAPEQYF; cdr3_nt: TGTGCCACCGGACAGGGGGCCCCCGAGCAGTACTTC; j_call: TRBJ2-7; clone_size: -; d_call: TRBD1; v_call: TRBV10-3; cdr3_length: 12
cdr3_aa: CASSQDQTGGRNTEAFF; cdr3_nt: TGTGCCAGCAGCCAAGATCAAACAGGGGGGAGGAACACTGAAGCTTTCTTT; j_call: TRBJ1-1; clone_size: -; d_call: TRBD1; v_call: TRBV4-2; cdr3_length: 17
cdr3_aa: CASSLDRNTEAFF; cdr3_nt: TGTGCCAGCAGCTTGGACAGGAACACTGAAGCTTTCTTT; j_call: TRBJ1-1; clone_size: few; d_call: -; v_call: TRBV5-4; cdr3_length: 13
cdr3_aa: CASNRVNQPQHF; cdr3_nt: TGTGCCAGCAACAGGGTCAATCAGCCCCAGCATTTT; j_call: TRBJ1-5; clone_size: -; d_call: -; v_call: TRBV19; cdr3_length: 12
cdr3_aa: CASSDRGDWETQYF; cdr3_nt: TGTGCCAGCTCTGACAGGGGGGATTGGGAGACCCAGTACTTC; j_call: TRBJ2-5; clone_size: -; d_call: TRBD1; v_call: TRBV2; cdr3_length: 14
cdr3_aa: CASSHTFYEQYF; cdr3_nt: TGTGCCAGCAGCCACACATTCTACGAGCAGTACTTC; j_call: TRBJ2-7; clone_size: -; d_call: -; v_call: TRBV14; cdr3_length: 12
cdr3_aa: CATSQGPSTEAFF; cdr3_nt: TGTGCTACGTCGCAGGGGCCCAGCACTGAAGCTTTCTTT; j_call: TRBJ1-1; clone_size: few; d_call: -; v_call: TRBV19; cdr3_length: 13
cdr3_aa: CASSQVGPWDIQYF; cdr3_nt: TGCGCCAGCAGCCAAGTGGGCCCGTGGGACATTCAGTACTTC; j_call: TRBJ2-4; clone_size: -; d_call: -; v_call: TRBV4-1; cdr3_length: 14
cdr3_aa: CASKLTGNNEKLFF; cdr3_nt: TGTGCCAGTAAACTTACAGGGAACAATGAAAAACTGTTTTTT; j_call: TRBJ1-4; clone_size: -; d_call: -; v_call: TRBV19; cdr3_length: 14
cdr3_aa: CASSLGPGGVWETQYF; cdr3_nt: TGTGCCAGCAGCTTAGGTCCAGGAGGGGTATGGGAGACCCAGTACTTC; j_call: TRBJ2-5; clone_size: -; d_call: -; v_call: TRBV11-2; cdr3_length: 16